This T cell receptor beta chain was sequenced during a study of regulatory T cells in long-lasting Graves disease. Study results and caveats: The study examined only peripheral blood, not thyroid tissue. Newly diagnosed Graves' patients exceeded persistent ones in TCR diversity.

The CDR3 runs to 13 residues. Germline V gene data show CDR1 as MNHEY and CDR2 as SMNVEV (reference sequence). The J segment lost 3 bases and the V segment lost 10 bases, leaving 9 bases of the junction unmatched. CDR3-region Arm-PCR and iRepertoire HTBI primers produced the TCR beta libraries. Each CDR3 protein is one row after TCRdb ran MiXCR on the multiplex PCR reads. The table has around 430,000 distinct CDR3 sequences, approximately 23% seen once. Time point reported: persistent/refractory GD, antithyroid drugs over 5 years with positive TRAb. PBMC RNA served as the TCR library source. Patients came from an endocrinology department in Xi'an, China. For this clonotype: The antigen is undetermined.

The receptor was derived from a female donor with Graves disease. Sequences were derived from peripheral blood mononuclear cells (PBMCs), sampled when the disease was refractory, from a patient treated with antithyroid drugs. The chain combines TRBV27 with TRBJ2-7; 7 bases match TRBD1. CDR3 DNA: TGTGCCACTGGGGCAGGGGGTCTCTACGAGCAGTACTTC. Translated: CATGAGGLYEQYF.